This TCR beta chain was obtained from a study of T cell responses to AZD1222 COVID-19 vaccine. Study-wide results and caveats: There were vaccine-associated CD4 TCRs across spike, dominant at 160-218 and 743-854.

Researchers grouped second doses given at about 4 or about 12 weeks into one pool. Method: immunoSEQ multiplex PCR; TCRdb's copy keeps in-frame clones and lacks some. The data show some 190,000 clones, over 90% seen once. This clone was detected only a few times. Its antigen is not known. Germline trimming cut 3 bases from V and 6 bases from J; bases unmatched to any gene: 8. This CDR3 has 14 amino acids. The V gene's germline CDR1 is GTSNPN and CDR2 SVGIG (reference sequence). V usage is TRBV30 and J usage is TRBJ1-5, with TRBD1 identical over 7 bases. The specimen comprised peripheral blood, sampled 28 days after the second AZD1222 dose. The sequence was obtained from an adult who received the AZD1222 COVID-19 vaccine. The chain's CDR3 is CAWSGQGGGQPQHF. DNA for the CDR3: TGTGCCTGGAGCGGGCAGGGGGGCGGTCAGCCCCAGCATTTT.